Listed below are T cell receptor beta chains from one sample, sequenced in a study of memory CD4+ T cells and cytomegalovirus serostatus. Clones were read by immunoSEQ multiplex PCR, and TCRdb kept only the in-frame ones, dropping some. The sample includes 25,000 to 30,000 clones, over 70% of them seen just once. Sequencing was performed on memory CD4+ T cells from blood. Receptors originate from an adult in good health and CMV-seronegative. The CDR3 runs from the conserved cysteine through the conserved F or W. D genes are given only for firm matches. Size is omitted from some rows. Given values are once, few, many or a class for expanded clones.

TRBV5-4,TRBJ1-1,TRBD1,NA,TGTGCCAGCAGCCCAGGACAGGGGAACTCTGAAGCTTTCTTT,CASSPGQGNSEAFF
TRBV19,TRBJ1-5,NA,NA,TGTGCCAGTAGTACTAAACTGGGGCCCCAGCATTTT,CASSTKLGPQHF
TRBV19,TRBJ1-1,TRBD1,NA,TGTGCCAGTAGTATCCGACAGGGGGCCAGGAGCGGCACTGAAGCTTTCTTT,CASSIRQGARSGTEAFF
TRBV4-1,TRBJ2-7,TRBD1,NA,TGCGCCAGCAGCCCACGACAGGGTTTTAAAGTCTACGAGCAGTACTTC,CASSPRQGFKVYEQYF
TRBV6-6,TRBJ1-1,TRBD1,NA,TGTGCCAGCAGGGGTTGGGACAGACAGAACACTGAAGCTTTCTTT,CASRGWDRQNTEAFF
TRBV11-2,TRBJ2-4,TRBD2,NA,TGTGCCAGCAGCTTAGAACTAGCGGGGGGGACCAAAAACATTCAGTACTTC,CASSLELAGGTKNIQYF
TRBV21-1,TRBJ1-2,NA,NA,TGTGCCAGGACTGACACAAACTATGGCTACACCTTC,CARTDTNYGYTF
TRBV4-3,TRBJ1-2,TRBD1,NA,TGCGCCAGCAGCCAAGCCGTGGACAGGAACTATGGCTACACCTTC,CASSQAVDRNYGYTF
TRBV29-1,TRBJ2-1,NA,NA,TGCAGCGTTTCCGGGAGTCCCTACAATGAGCAGTTCTTC,CSVSGSPYNEQFF
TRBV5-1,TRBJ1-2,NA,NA,TGCGCCAGCAGCCCCAGGACAGACGGAGGGGGCTACACCTTC,CASSPRTDGGGYTF
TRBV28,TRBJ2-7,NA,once,TGTGCCAGCAGTATCGGAGGTGGTCTGACCTACGAGCAGTACTTC,CASSIGGGLTYEQYF
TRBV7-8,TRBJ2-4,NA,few,TGTGCCAGCAGCTCGACGAGTGGTGCCAAAAACATTCAGTACTTC,CASSSTSGAKNIQYF
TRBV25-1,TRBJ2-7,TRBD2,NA,TGTGCCAGCGCGACCGGGACTAGTAGGGGCAACGAGCAGTACTTC,CASATGTSRGNEQYF
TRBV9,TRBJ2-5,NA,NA,TGTGCCAGCAGCGTATCAGACCAAGAGACCCAGTACTTC,CASSVSDQETQYF
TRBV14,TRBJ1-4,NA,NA,TGTGCCAGCAGCCAACGAATTAATGAAAAACTGTTTTTT,CASSQRINEKLFF
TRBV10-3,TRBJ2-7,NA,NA,TGTGCCATCAGTGGGGGTGAAGCCTACGAGCAGTACTTC,CAISGGEAYEQYF
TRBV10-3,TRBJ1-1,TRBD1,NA,TGTGCCACCCTGGGACAGGGCATGAACACTGAAGCTTTCTTT,CATLGQGMNTEAFF
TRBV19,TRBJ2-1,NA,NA,TGTGCCAGTAGTATTTCATTTATCGCGGGACCCTTGGGGAATGAGCAGTTCTTC,CASSISFIAGPLGNEQFF